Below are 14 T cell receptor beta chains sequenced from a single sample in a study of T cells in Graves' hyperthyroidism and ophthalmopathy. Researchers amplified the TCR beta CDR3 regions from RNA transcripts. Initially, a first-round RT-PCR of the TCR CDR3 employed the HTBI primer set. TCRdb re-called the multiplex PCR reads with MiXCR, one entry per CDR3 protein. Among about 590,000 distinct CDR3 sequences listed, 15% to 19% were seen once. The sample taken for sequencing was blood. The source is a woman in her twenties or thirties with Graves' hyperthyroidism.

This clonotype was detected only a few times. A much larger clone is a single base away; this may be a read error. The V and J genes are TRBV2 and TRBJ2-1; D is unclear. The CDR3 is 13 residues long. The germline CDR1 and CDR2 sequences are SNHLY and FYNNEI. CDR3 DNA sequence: TGTGCCAGCGGTGAATTAGGTCACAATGAGCAGTTCTTC. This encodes CASGELGHNEQFF. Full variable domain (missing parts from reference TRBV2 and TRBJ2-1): EPEVTQTPSHQVTQMGQEVILRCVPISNHLYFYWYRQILGQKVEFLVSFYNNEISEKSEIFDDQFSVERPDGSNFTLKIRSTKLEDSAMYFCASGELGHNEQFFGPGTRLTVL.

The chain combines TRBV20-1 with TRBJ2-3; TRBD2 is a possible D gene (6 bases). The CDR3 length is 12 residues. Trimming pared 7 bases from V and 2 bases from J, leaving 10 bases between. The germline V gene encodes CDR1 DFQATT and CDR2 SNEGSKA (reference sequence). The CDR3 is CSGIADTDTQYF. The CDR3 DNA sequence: TGCAGTGGAATAGCGGACACAGATACGCAGTATTTT.

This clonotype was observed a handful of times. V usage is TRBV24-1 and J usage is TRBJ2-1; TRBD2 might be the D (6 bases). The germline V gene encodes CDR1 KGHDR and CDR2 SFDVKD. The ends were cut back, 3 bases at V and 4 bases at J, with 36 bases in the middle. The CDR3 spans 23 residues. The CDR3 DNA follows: TGTGCCACCAGTGATCGCTTTCCCTCCCAGCCGGGACTGCCACCCCGTGAATACAATGAGCAGTTCTTC. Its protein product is CATSDRFPSQPGLPPREYNEQFF.

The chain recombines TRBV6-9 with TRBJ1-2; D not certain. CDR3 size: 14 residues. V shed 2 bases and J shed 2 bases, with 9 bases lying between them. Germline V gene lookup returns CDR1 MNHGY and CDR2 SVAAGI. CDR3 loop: CASSYIPGNYGYTF. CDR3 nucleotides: TGTGCCAGCAGTTATATCCCGGGAAACTATGGCTACACCTTC.

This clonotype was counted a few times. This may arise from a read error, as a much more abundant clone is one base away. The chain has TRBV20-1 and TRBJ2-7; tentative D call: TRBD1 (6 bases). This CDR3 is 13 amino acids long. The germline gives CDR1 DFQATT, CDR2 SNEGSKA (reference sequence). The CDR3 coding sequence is TGCGGTGCTAACGTGGACAGCTCCTACGAGCAGTACTTC. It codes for CGANVDSSYEQYF.

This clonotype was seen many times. The CDR3 DNA reads TGTGCCAGCAGTCGGGGACAGGAAAAGAACACTGAAGCTTTCTTT. It is translated as CASSRGQEKNTEAFF. The chain uses TRBV2 and TRBJ1-1; 8 bases agree with TRBD1. This CDR3 has 15 amino acids. V lost 5 bases and J lost 1; bases outside the gene matches: 6. CDR1 and CDR2 from the germline V gene are SNHLY and FYNNEI.

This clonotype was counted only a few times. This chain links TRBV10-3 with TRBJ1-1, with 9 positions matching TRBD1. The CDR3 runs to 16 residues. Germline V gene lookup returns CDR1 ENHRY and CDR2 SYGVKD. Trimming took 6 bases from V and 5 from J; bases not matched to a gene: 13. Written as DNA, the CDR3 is TGTGCCATCAGGGGGGACAGGGTGGGTCCGGAAACTGAAGCTTTCTTT. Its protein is CAIRGDRVGPETEAFF.

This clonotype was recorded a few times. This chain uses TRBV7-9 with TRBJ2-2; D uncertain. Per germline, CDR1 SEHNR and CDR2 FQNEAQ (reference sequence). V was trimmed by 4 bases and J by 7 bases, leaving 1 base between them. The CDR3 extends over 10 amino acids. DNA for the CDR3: TGTGCCAGCAGCTACGGGGAGCTGTTTTTT. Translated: CASSYGELFF.

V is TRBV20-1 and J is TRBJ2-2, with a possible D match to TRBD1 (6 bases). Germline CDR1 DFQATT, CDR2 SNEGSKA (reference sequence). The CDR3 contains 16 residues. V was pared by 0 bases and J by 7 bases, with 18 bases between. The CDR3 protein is CSARDPGTMGDGELFF. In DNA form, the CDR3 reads TGCAGTGCTAGAGACCCCGGGACAATGGGGGACGGGGAGCTGTTTTTT.

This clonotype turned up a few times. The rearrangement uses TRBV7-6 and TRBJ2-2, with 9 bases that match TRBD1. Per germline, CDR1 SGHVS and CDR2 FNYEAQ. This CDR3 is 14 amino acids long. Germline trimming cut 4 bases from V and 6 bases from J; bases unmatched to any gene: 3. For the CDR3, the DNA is TGTGCCAGCAGCTCGGGACAGGGATCCGGGGAGCTGTTTTTT. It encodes CASSSGQGSGELFF.

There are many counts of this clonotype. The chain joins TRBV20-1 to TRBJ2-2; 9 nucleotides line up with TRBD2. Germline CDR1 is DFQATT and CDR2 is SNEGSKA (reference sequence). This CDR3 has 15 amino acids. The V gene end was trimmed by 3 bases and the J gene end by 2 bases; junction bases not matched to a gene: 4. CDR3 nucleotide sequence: TGCAGTGCTAGTTTTAGCGGGAGCAACACCGGGGAGCTGTTTTTT. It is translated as CSASFSGSNTGELFF.

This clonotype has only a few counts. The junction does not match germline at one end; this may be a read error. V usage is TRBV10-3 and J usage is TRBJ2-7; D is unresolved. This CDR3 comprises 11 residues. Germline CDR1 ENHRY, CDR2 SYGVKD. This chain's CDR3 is CAISGSYEQCF. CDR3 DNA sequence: TGTGCCATCAGTGGAAGCTACGAGCAGTGCTTC.

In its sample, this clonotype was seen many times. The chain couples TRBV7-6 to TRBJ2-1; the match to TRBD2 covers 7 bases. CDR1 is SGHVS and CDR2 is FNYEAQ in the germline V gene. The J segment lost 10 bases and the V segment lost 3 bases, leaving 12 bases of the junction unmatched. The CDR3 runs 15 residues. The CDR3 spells CASSFRGDPVWEQFF. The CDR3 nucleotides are TGTGCCAGCAGCTTCCGGGGGGATCCCGTTTGGGAGCAGTTCTTC.

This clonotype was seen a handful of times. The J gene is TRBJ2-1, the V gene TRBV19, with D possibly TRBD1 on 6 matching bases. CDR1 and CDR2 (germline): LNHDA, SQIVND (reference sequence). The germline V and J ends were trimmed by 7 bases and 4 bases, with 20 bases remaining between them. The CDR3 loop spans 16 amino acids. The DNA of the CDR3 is TGTGCCAGTACTAAAGGGGGTCGACTCTCGTACAATGAGCAGTTCTTC. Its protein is CASTKGGRLSYNEQFF. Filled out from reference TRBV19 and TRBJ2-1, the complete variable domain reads DGGITQSPKYLFRKEGQNVTLSCEQNLNHDAMYWYRQDPGQGLRLIYYSQIVNDFQKGDIAEGYSVSREKKESFPLTVTSAQKNPTAFYLCASTKGGRLSYNEQFFGPGTRLTVL.